The clone carrying this T cell receptor beta chain was observed once. Its antigen remains unidentified. These data originate in a study of OX40 agonist ivuxolimab in advanced cancers. Study-wide results and caveats: Those patients achieving a partial response at 0.1-3.0 mg/kg showed among the lowest clonal expansion. Among some nonresponders, normalized T-cell clonal expansion was also low. At doses 0.1 to 3.0 mg/kg, CD4+ and CD8+ clones expanded. CD4+ T cells averaged fewer expanded clones than CD8+ T cells.

Trimming took off 5 bases at V and 0 bases at J, with 23 bases between the two ends. This CDR3 is 19 amino acids long. CDR1 MNHEY and CDR2 SMNVEV come from the germline V gene (reference sequence). The data were produced by immunoSEQ multiplex PCR, yet TCRdb's version contains in-frame clones alone and is incomplete. The table includes 26,000 or so clones, about nine tenths detected once. This receptor was obtained from an adult with an advanced solid tumor such as melanoma, head and neck, liver or kidney cancer. The chain links TRBV27 to TRBJ1-5; D may be TRBD1 (5 bases). The sample in question was CD4+ or CD8+ T cells sorted from blood, obtained in a trial of the OX40 agonist ivuxolimab. The CDR3 sequence is CASSPYSDTLRSSNQPQHF. The CDR3 region has the DNA TGTGCCAGCAGTCCTTACTCGGACACCCTCCGCAGTAGCAATCAGCCCCAGCATTTT.